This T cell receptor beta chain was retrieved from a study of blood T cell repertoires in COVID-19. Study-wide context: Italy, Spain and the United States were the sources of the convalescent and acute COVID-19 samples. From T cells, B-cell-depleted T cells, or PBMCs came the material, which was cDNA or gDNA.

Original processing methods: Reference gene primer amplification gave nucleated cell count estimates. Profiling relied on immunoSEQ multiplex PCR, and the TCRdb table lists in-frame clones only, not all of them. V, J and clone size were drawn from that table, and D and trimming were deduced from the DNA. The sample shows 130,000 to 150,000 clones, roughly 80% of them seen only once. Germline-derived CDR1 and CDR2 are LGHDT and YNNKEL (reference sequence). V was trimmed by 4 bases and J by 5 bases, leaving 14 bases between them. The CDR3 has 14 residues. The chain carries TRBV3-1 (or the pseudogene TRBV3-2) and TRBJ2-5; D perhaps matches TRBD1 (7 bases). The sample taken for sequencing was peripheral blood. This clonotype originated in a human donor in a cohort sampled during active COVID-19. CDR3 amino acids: CASSRGPGGETQYF. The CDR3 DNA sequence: TGTGCCAGCAGCCGAGGGCCAGGGGGGGAGACCCAGTACTTC.